The clone carrying this T cell receptor beta chain was seen many times. Via MiXCR, TCRdb re-called the 5' RACE reads, giving one row per CDR3 protein. The table shows roughly 60,000 distinct CDR3 sequences, with approximately 26% occurring only once. The sorted Tregs were CD4+CD25+CD127-/low cells. The V end lost 6 bases, the J end lost 0 bases, and 19 bases lay between the germline ends. The CDR3 totals 17 residues. This TCR was sampled from a female donor with breast cancer. The chain combines TRBV12-3 or TRBV12-4 with TRBJ2-3; unclear D gene. The sample taken for sequencing was tumor-infiltrating Tregs sorted from the breast tumor. The CDR3, as DNA: TGTGCCAGCAGCCTACGTGGCAGGACCGTTAGCACAGATACGCAGTATTTT. Translating it yields CASSLRGRTVSTDTQYF.